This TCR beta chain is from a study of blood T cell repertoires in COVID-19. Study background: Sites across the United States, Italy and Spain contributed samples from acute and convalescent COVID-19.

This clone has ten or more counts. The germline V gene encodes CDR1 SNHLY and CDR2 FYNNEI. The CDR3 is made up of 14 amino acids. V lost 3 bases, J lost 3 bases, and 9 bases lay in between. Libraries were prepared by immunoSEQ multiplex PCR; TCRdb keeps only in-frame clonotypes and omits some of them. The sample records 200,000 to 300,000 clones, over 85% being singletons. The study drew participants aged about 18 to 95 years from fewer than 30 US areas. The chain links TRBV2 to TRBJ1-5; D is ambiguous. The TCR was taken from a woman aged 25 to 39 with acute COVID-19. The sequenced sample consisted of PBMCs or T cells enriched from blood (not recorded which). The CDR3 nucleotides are TGTGCCAGCAGTGAGGGCAGTCCCAATCAGCCCCAGCATTTT. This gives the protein CASSEGSPNQPQHF. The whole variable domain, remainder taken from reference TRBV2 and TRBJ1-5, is EPEVTQTPSHQVTQMGQEVILRCVPISNHLYFYWYRQILGQKVEFLVSFYNNEISEKSEIFDDQFSVERPDGSNFTLKIRSTKLEDSAMYFCASSEGSPNQPQHFGDGTRLSIL.